Reported below is one TCR beta chain. Its antigen target is currently unknown. One base away there is no much larger clone; base qualities are not given. The sample originates from a study of cytomegalovirus exposure and HLA in healthy donors (dated by TCRdb to about 2017). Regarding the research as a whole: According to a later analysis, one platform produced both the roughly 130 validation repertoires and the approximately 600 repertoires of the first cohort. A separate validation cohort of 100 to 150 different subjects was used in addition to the roughly 620-subject first cohort. To predict cytomegalovirus infection status, the study brought together high-throughput TCR immunosequencing, statistical association of individual TCRs with disease status, and machine learning. The aim of the study was to test whether cataloging public T cell receptors could identify signatures of past pathogen exposure.

The library was prepared using the immunoSEQ multiplex PCR assay. The study's own analysis went as follows. A statistical classification framework was developed to diagnose cytomegalovirus status using the catalog of TCR beta chain sequences. Drawn from immuneACCESS, this table holds only the in-frame rearrangements with V and J called that TCRdb kept. Clones are partly lost; checked studies trace under half to an unresolved V gene and leave the rest unexplained. The V and J calls and clone size are taken from that table; D and trimming were inferred from the DNA. In this sample the table shows fewer than 70,000 clones, 96% of which occur a single time. The ten largest make up around 0.9% of the sample. Broader findings and caveats from the paper: The validation cohort had no HLA typing available for a later analysis, so co-occurrence within that cohort was assessed over all 120 or so repertoires. The study gave a list of about 170 TCR beta chains associated with cytomegalovirus. In vitro tests confirmed that a few of the cytomegalovirus-associated TCR beta chains recognize cytomegalovirus antigens. It was suggested by the authors that the approach could potentially be generalized to other disease states and immunological phenotypes. Of the cluster scores, approximately 95% were above 0 in a later analysis, which found that TCRs clustered in the first cohort also tended to co-occur in the 95 to 150 validation repertoires. Cytomegalovirus status was reported to be diagnosed by the classifier with high specificity and sensitivity in both the original and validation cohorts. Most TCR sequences were observed very rarely across donors, whereas some public TCRs were present in many individuals.

The trim is 3 bases for V and 7 bases for J, with a gap of 11 bases between the germline ends. From the cysteine up to the phenylalanine, the CDR3 has a length of 12 residues. The kept DNA is CDR3 alone, 36 bases in frame from the first base. CDR1 and CDR2 are read off the germline V gene as SGHDT and YYEEEE. The donors were included in the validation cohort of approximately 130 subjects, a group kept apart from the roughly 690-subject first cohort. The V and J segments used are TRBV5-6 and TRBJ2-7, with no confidently assigned D gene. Sample: PBMCs. This TCR came from a man between 18 and 29 years old in good health and CMV-seronegative. The nucleotides are TGTGCCAGCAGCTCCTCCCGGGTTGAGCAGTACTTC. The encoded protein is CASSSSRVEQYF.